A selection of T cell receptor beta chains follows, all from one sample in a study of blood T cell repertoires in COVID-19. Only in-frame clones appear in the TCRdb table, and some are missing; sequencing was by immunoSEQ multiplex PCR. The data hold around 100,000 clones, with about 80% observed a single time. Sequencing used peripheral blood. All receptors derive from a human donor in a cohort sampled during active COVID-19. Each CDR3 is given with its conserved first and last residue. A D gene is named only where the DNA matches it firmly. Clone size appears in some rows only: once, few, many, or a class for an expanded clone.

j_gene | v_gene | abundance | d_gene | CDR3aa | CDR3nt
TRBJ1-1 | TRBV20-1 | many | - | CSASLGRDSNTEAFF | TGCAGTGCTAGTTTGGGCAGGGACTCGAACACTGAAGCTTTCTTT
TRBJ2-1 | TRBV19 | - | - | CASSIREEQFF | TGTGCCAGTAGTATCCGGGAGGAGCAGTTCTTC
TRBJ2-7 | TRBV4-1 | - | - | CASSLGAGSYEQYF | TGCGCCAGCAGCCTGGGGGCCGGCTCCTACGAGCAGTACTTC
TRBJ2-2 | TRBV19 | - | - | CASSIIMATGELFF | TGTGCCAGTAGTATTATAATGGCCACCGGGGAGCTGTTTTTT
TRBJ1-1 | TRBV4-3 | - | TRBD1 | CASSQADRGHTEAFF | TGCGCCAGCAGCCAAGCCGACAGGGGGCATACTGAAGCTTTCTTT
TRBJ2-2 | TRBV6-6 | - | TRBD2 | CASSRLAGNTGELFF | TGTGCCAGCAGTCGACTAGCCGGCAACACCGGGGAGCTGTTTTTT
TRBJ2-7 | TRBV24-1 | - | - | CATSDYSRGPSYEQYF | TGTGCCACCAGTGATTATTCCCGGGGTCCCTCCTACGAGCAGTACTTC
TRBJ1-2 | TRBV5-1 | - | TRBD1 | CASSLGQGHGYTF | TGCGCCAGCAGCCTGGGACAGGGACACGGCTACACCTTC
TRBJ2-1 | TRBV23-1 | - | - | CASSWTVVNNEQFF | TGCGCCAGCAGTTGGACAGTAGTAAACAATGAGCAGTTCTTC
TRBJ2-1 | TRBV7-2 | - | TRBD1 | CASSLVGTGGAYNEQFF | TGTGCCAGCAGCTTAGTCGGGACAGGGGGCGCTTACAATGAGCAGTTCTTC
TRBJ2-1 | TRBV11-2 | - | TRBD2 | CASSPKPLAGGPADEQFF | TGTGCCAGCAGCCCCAAGCCCCTAGCGGGAGGGCCAGCGGATGAGCAGTTCTTC
TRBJ1-1 | TRBV12-3/TRBV12-4 | once | - | CASRGRDEAFF | TGTGCCAGCAGGGGGCGGGATGAAGCTTTCTTT
TRBJ1-2 | TRBV27 | - | TRBD1 | CASSPGQGAGGYGYTF | TGTGCCAGCAGTCCCGGACAGGGGGCGGGGGGGTATGGCTACACCTTC
TRBJ2-1 | TRBV30 | few | - | CAWRRGGNNEQFF | TGTGCCTGGAGGCGTGGGGGGAACAATGAGCAGTTCTTC
TRBJ2-4 | TRBV4-1 | - | - | CASSHGFAKNIQYF | TGCGCCAGCAGCCACGGGTTTGCCAAAAACATTCAGTACTTC
TRBJ1-1 | TRBV7-9 | - | TRBD1 | CASSPRQGATEAFF | TGTGCCAGCAGCCCCAGACAGGGAGCGACTGAAGCTTTCTTT
TRBJ1-3 | TRBV7-8 | - | - | CASRIGGIGNTIYF | TGTGCCAGCCGAATCGGGGGGATTGGAAACACCATATATTTT
TRBJ2-2 | TRBV7-2 | - | TRBD2 | CASSLLSGGRDGELFF | TGTGCCAGCAGCTTATTAAGCGGGGGACGGGACGGGGAGCTGTTTTTT
TRBJ1-4 | TRBV6-5 | - | - | CASSYSGGGNEKLFF | TGTGCCAGCAGTTACTCGGGAGGGGGTAATGAAAAACTGTTTTTT
TRBJ1-6 | TRBV11-2 | - | - | CASSFPGYSPLHF | TGTGCCAGCAGCTTCCCAGGGTACTCACCCCTCCACTTT
TRBJ2-3 | TRBV7-2 | - | TRBD2 | CASSLGLAGPTDTQYF | TGTGCCAGCAGCTTAGGGCTAGCGGGGCCCACAGATACGCAGTATTTT
TRBJ1-1 | TRBV19 | - | - | CASKKRSGTQEAFF | TGTGCCAGTAAAAAAAGGTCGGGGACACAAGAAGCTTTCTTT
TRBJ2-7 | TRBV19 | - | TRBD1 | CASSIESQGSYEQYF | TGTGCCAGTAGTATAGAATCACAGGGGAGCTACGAGCAGTACTTC
TRBJ2-7 | TRBV29-1 | - | - | CSVGGTLYEQYF | TGCAGCGTTGGCGGGACTCTCTACGAGCAGTACTTC
TRBJ2-7 | TRBV4-2 | few | TRBD2 | CASSPGLAGNEQYF | TGTGCCAGCAGCCCGGGACTAGCGGGAAACGAGCAGTACTTC
TRBJ2-5 | TRBV5-4 | - | TRBD2 | CASSSGLAGVAFQETQYF | TGTGCCAGCAGCTCGGGACTAGCGGGAGTGGCCTTTCAAGAGACCCAGTACTTC
TRBJ1-6 | TRBV27 | - | - | CASSLSSGIGSPLHF | TGTGCCAGCAGTTTATCGTCAGGGATAGGTTCACCCCTCCACTTT
TRBJ1-2 | TRBV5-4 | - | - | CASSSNSYGYTF | TGTGCCAGCAGCTCAAACAGCTATGGCTACACCTTC
TRBJ2-7 | TRBV18 | once | TRBD1 | CASSPMDRGEQYF | TGTGCCAGCTCACCTATGGACAGGGGCGAGCAGTACTTC
TRBJ2-7 | TRBV6-5 | - | TRBD1 | CASRLGTGDYEQYF | TGTGCCAGCAGACTCGGGACAGGGGATTACGAGCAGTACTTC
TRBJ2-1 | TRBV18 | - | - | CASSPTGLPFNEQFF | TGTGCCAGCTCCCCCACGGGACTCCCCTTCAATGAGCAGTTCTTC
TRBJ2-1 | TRBV10-3 | few | - | CAISDPDSNTYNEQFF | TGTGCCATCAGTGACCCGGACAGTAATACCTATAATGAGCAGTTCTTC
TRBJ2-7 | TRBV2 | - | TRBD1 | CASRDRDRASYEQYF | TGTGCCAGCAGGGACCGGGACAGGGCCTCCTACGAGCAGTACTTC
TRBJ2-2 | TRBV24-1 | - | - | CATSYGSTGELFF | TGTGCCACCAGTTACGGTAGCACCGGGGAGCTGTTTTTT
TRBJ2-2 | TRBV7-3 | - | - | CASSERGGDTGELFF | TGTGCCAGCAGCGAAAGAGGAGGCGACACCGGGGAGCTGTTTTTT
TRBJ2-3 | TRBV2 | once | TRBD1 | CASTKQGARSTDTQYF | TGTGCCAGCACTAAACAGGGGGCGCGAAGCACAGATACGCAGTATTTT
TRBJ1-6 | TRBV5-4 | - | - | CASSLFGVYSPLHF | TGTGCCAGCAGCTTGTTCGGGGTTTATTCACCCCTCCACTTT
TRBJ2-2 | TRBV4-1 | - | TRBD1 | CASRRSGGSSGELFF | TGCGCCAGCAGACGGTCAGGGGGCTCTTCCGGGGAGCTGTTTTTT
TRBJ2-2 | TRBV19 | - | TRBD2 | CATKLGPATSGGWWDPGELFF | TGTGCCACCAAACTCGGCCCAGCCACTAGCGGGGGATGGTGGGATCCCGGGGAGCTGTTTTTT
TRBJ2-5 | TRBV19 | - | - | CASTDGQVGQETQYF | TGTGCCAGTACCGATGGGCAGGTTGGGCAAGAGACCCAGTACTTC
TRBJ2-2 | TRBV4-2 | once | TRBD2 | CASSQEGTSGTVGELFF | TGTGCCAGCAGCCAAGAGGGGACTAGCGGGACCGTCGGGGAGCTGTTTTTT
TRBJ2-5 | TRBV6-2/TRBV6-3 | - | TRBD2 | CASSYGLAGGSYQETQYF | TGTGCCAGCAGTTACGGACTAGCGGGGGGTTCGTACCAAGAGACCCAGTACTTC
TRBJ1-3 | TRBV19 | - | TRBD1 | CASSIPGQGMLAGNTIYF | TGTGCCAGTAGTATCCCGGGACAGGGGATGCTTGCTGGAAACACCATATATTTT
TRBJ2-2 | TRBV3-1/TRBV3-2 | - | TRBD2 | CASSQVAGAGELFF | TGTGCCAGCAGCCAAGTAGCGGGAGCCGGGGAGCTGTTTTTT
TRBJ2-2 | TRBV24-1 | - | TRBD1 | CATSDLPQDRGHRGTGELFF | TGTGCCACCAGTGATTTGCCCCAGGACAGGGGGCATCGTGGCACCGGGGAGCTGTTTTTT
TRBJ1-4 | TRBV27 | - | - | CASGYRDEKLFF | TGTGCCAGCGGGTACAGGGACGAAAAACTGTTTTTT